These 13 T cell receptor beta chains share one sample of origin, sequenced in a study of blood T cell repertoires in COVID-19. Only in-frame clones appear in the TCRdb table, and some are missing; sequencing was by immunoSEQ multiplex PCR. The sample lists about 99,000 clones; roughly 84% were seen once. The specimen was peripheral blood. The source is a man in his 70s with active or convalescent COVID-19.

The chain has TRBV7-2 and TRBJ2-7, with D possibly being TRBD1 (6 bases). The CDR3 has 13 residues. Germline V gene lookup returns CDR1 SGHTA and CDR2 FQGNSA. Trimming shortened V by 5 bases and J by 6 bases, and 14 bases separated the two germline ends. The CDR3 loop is CASSVYREGEQYF. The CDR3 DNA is TGTGCCAGCAGCGTGTACAGGGAAGGCGAGCAGTACTTC.

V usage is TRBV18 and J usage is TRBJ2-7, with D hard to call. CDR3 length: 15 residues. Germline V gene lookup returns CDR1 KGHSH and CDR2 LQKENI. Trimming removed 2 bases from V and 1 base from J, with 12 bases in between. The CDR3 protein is CASSPLPSRSYEQYF. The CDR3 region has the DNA TGTGCCAGCTCACCATTACCTTCCAGGTCCTACGAGCAGTACTTC.

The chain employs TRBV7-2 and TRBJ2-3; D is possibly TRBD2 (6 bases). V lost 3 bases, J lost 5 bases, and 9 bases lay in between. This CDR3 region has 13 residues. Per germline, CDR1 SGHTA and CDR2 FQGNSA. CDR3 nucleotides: TGTGCCAGCAGCTTTTACGGGGGAGATACGCAGTATTTT. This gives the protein CASSFYGGDTQYF.

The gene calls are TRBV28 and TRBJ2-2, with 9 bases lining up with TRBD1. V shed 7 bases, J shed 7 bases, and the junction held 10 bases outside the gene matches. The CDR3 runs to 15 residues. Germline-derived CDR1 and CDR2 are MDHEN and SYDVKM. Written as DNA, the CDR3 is TGTGCCAGCAACCCCGGGACAGGGCATCACGGGGAGCTGTTTTTT. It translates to CASNPGTGHHGELFF.

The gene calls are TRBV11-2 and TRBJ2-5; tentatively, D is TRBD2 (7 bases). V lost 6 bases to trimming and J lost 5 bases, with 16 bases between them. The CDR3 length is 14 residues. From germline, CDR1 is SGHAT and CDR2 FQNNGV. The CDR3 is CASSDRGGTETQYF. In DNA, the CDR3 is TGTGCCAGCAGTGATAGGGGGGGGACGGAGACCCAGTACTTC.

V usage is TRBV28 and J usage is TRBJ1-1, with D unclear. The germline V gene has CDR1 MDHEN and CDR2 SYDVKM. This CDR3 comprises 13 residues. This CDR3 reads CVCRVVGEGKAFF. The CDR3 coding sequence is TGTGTGTGTAGGGTCGTTGGTGAGGGAAAAGCTTTCTTT.

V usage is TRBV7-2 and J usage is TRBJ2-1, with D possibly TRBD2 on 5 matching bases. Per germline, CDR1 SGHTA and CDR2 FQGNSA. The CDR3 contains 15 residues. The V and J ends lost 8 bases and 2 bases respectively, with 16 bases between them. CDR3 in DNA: TGTGCCAGCTCCCTCCGCCTAGCCCCCTACAATGAGCAGTTCTTC. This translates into CASSLRLAPYNEQFF.

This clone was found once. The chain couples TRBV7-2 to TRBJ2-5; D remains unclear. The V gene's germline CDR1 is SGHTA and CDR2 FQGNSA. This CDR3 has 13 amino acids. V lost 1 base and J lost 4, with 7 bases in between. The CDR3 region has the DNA TGTGCCAGCAGCTTAGGACATCCAGAGACCCAGTACTTC. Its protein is CASSLGHPETQYF.

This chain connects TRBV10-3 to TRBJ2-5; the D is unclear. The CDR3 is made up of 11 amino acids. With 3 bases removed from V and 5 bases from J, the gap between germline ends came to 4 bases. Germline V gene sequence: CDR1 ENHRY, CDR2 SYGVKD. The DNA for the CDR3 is TGTGCCATCAGTGAAGCGGAGACCCAGTACTTC. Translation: CAISEAETQYF.

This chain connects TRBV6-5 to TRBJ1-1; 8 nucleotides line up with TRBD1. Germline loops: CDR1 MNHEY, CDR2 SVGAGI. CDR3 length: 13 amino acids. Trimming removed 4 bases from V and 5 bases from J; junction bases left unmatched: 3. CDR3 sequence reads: CASSSTGGTEAFF. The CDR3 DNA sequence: TGTGCCAGCAGTTCAACAGGGGGGACTGAAGCTTTCTTT.

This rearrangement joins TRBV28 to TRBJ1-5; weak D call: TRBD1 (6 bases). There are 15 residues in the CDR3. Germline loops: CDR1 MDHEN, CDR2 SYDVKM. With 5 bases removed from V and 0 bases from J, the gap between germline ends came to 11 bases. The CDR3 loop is CASSETGHSNQPQHF. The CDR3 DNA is TGTGCCAGCAGTGAAACGGGACATAGCAATCAGCCCCAGCATTTT.

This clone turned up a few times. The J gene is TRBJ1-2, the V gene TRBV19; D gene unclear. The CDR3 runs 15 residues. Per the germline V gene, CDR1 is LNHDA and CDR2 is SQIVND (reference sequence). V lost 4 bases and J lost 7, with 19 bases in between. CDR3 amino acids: CASSTGRRLITGYTF. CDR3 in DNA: TGTGCCAGTAGTACCGGTAGAAGACTGATCACTGGCTACACCTTC.

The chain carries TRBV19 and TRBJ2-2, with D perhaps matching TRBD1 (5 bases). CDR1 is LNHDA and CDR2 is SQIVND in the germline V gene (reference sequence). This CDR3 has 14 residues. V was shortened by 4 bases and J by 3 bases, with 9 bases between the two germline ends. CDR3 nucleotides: TGTGCCAGTAGTAGTCCCAGGGACACCGGGGAGCTGTTTTTT. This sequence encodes CASSSPRDTGELFF.